This TCR beta chain was identified in a study of shared clonotypes between healthy human individuals. Whole-study results and caveats: When compared with the clonotypes that were shared by all four sorted-subset donors, the non-shared clonotypes turned out to have lower generation probabilities. Clonotype sharing among donors, it was expected, would be affected by sequencing depth. Naive subsets generally exceeded memory subsets in estimated richness.

The table came from immunoSEQ multiplex PCR; TCRdb's copy has only in-frame clones and leaves some out. This sample has under 850,000 clones; over 60% occur once, and the top ten carry roughly 1.8%. V shed 6 bases and J shed 5 bases, with 17 bases lying between them. Germline CDR1 reads MDHEN; CDR2 reads SYDVKM. This CDR3 is 15 amino acids long. Regarding this clone: The antigen is not known.

This clonotype was obtained from a woman in her thirties in good health. Sequenced sample: memory CD4+ T cells sorted from blood. Subset defined: CD45RA-negative fraction. This sequence joins TRBV28 and TRBJ2-1; possible D gene TRBD1, 6 bases. The CDR3: CASSHYRDWDNEQFF. CDR3 nucleotides: TGTGCCAGCAGCCATTACAGGGATTGGGACAATGAGCAGTTCTTC.